These 20 T cell receptor beta chains share one sample of origin, sequenced in a study of blood T cell repertoires in COVID-19. Assay: immunoSEQ multiplex PCR; the TCRdb copy retains only in-frame clones and omits some. The repertoire includes roughly 150,000 clones, around 85% of them detected once, and about 8.1% sits in the top ten. The sample comprised peripheral blood. Receptor source: a woman aged 80 or over with COVID-19, enrolled during active disease.

With respect to this clone: Distinct nucleotide sequences in the sample also encode this CDR3. This sequence joins TRBV5-1 and TRBJ1-2; D is unclear. Deletions cut 4 bases from V and 3 bases from J, with 10 bases between. In germline, CDR1 is SGHRS, CDR2 YFSETQ. CDR3 size: 13 residues. CDR3 sequence (DNA): TGCGCCAGCAGCCCGGGTGGAGACTATGGCTACACCTTC. Translating gives CASSPGGDYGYTF.

The chain combines TRBV5-4 with TRBJ1-2; D gene ambiguous. The V and J ends lost 0 bases and 4 bases respectively, with 7 bases between them. Germline V lookup: CDR1 SGHNT, CDR2 YYREEE (reference sequence). The CDR3 sequence is 13 residues long. The CDR3 nucleotides read TGTGCCAGCAGCTTGGTCGCGGCCTATGGCTACACCTTC. Translation gives CASSLVAAYGYTF.

This chain uses TRBV3-1 (or the pseudogene TRBV3-2) with TRBJ1-1; TRBD1 agrees at 7 bases. CDR3 length: 14 amino acids. V shed 0 bases, J shed 5 bases, and the junction held 3 bases outside the gene matches. CDR1 is LGHDT and CDR2 is YNNKEL in the germline V gene (reference sequence). CDR3 region: CASSQDLTGTEAFF. The CDR3 DNA sequence: TGTGCCAGCAGCCAAGACTTGACAGGGACTGAAGCTTTCTTT.

J is TRBJ1-2 and V is TRBV14; a possible D gene is TRBD1 (6 bases). V lost 4 bases and J lost 10, with 16 bases in between. Germline assignment: CDR1 SGHDN and CDR2 FVKESK. This CDR3 has 13 amino acids. CDR3 nucleotide sequence: TGTGCCAGCAGCCGGGCCGTAACAGGGTCCTACACCTTC. This codes for CASSRAVTGSYTF.

The chain couples TRBV5-1 to TRBJ1-5; unclear D gene. The germline gives CDR1 SGHRS, CDR2 YFSETQ. The CDR3 runs 13 residues. The V end was cut by 10 bases, the J end by 11 bases, with 22 bases between. CDR3 DNA sequence: TGCGCCCTAAAGAGGTCGGGAGAGGGCTCCCAGCATTTT. This encodes CALKRSGEGSQHF.

The V call is TRBV10-3, the J call TRBJ1-1; D unclear. V was cut by 6 bases and J by 0 bases, with 14 bases left in between. Germline assignment: CDR1 ENHRY and CDR2 SYGVKD. The CDR3 length is 15 residues. In DNA form, the CDR3 reads TGTGCCATCAGCTCCGGGGAGGCGATGAACACTGAAGCTTTCTTT. Translation: CAISSGEAMNTEAFF.

The chain carries TRBV2 and TRBJ2-3, with 10 positions matching TRBD2. The V segment lost 7 bases and the J segment 6 bases; nucleotides outside the gene matches: 10. The germline V gene encodes CDR1 SNHLY and CDR2 FYNNEI. The CDR3 contains 15 residues. The CDR3 sequence: CASTQASGGGDTQYF. CDR3 sequence (DNA): TGTGCCAGCACCCAGGCTAGCGGGGGTGGGGATACGCAGTATTTT.

This chain joins TRBV5-1 and TRBJ2-3, with TRBD2 as a possible D gene (5 bases). The CDR3 is 15 amino acids. Trimming removed 1 base at V and 0 bases at J, with 9 bases between. From germline, CDR1 is SGHRS and CDR2 YFSETQ. The CDR3 nucleotides are TGCGCCAGCAGCTTGTATGGCGGGAGCACAGATACGCAGTATTTT. This translates into CASSLYGGSTDTQYF. Complete variable domain (other parts from reference TRBV5-1 and TRBJ2-3): KAGVTQTPRYLIKTRGQQVTLSCSPISGHRSVSWYQQTPGQGLQFLFEYFSETQRNKGNFPGRFSGRQFSNSRSEMNVSTLELGDSALYLCASSLYGGSTDTQYFGPGTRLTVL.

A few counts support this clone. This chain connects TRBV5-1 to TRBJ2-2; 7 bases match TRBD1. The germline CDR1 and CDR2 sequences are SGHRS and YFSETQ. The CDR3 is 15 residues long. V was clipped by 3 bases and J by 6 bases; unmatched bases: 8. The chain's CDR3 is CASSSGTVLSGELFF. CDR3 bases: TGCGCCAGCAGCTCCGGGACAGTCCTATCCGGGGAGCTGTTTTTT.

The chain links TRBV5-4 to TRBJ2-5; TRBD2 is a possible D gene (6 bases). Trimming took 0 bases from V and 5 from J, leaving 8 bases between them. CDR1 is SGHNT and CDR2 is YYREEE in the germline V gene (reference sequence). The CDR3 covers 13 residues. CDR3 in DNA: TGTGCCAGCAGCTTGGACGGAGGGGAGACCCAGTACTTC. It yields the protein CASSLDGGETQYF.

The V gene is TRBV5-1, the J gene TRBJ2-7, with 10 bases fitting TRBD1. The J segment lost 6 bases and the V segment lost 4 bases, leaving 10 bases of the junction unmatched. The CDR3 runs 15 residues. Germline CDR1 and CDR2: SGHRS and YFSETQ. The CDR3 sequence: CASSDTDRGGSEQYF. CDR3 nucleotide sequence: TGCGCCAGCAGCGACACGGACAGGGGGGGCAGCGAGCAGTACTTC.

The rearrangement links TRBV5-5 to TRBJ2-5; tentative D call: TRBD1 (6 bases). The germline V gene encodes CDR1 SGHKS and CDR2 YYEKEE (reference sequence). V lost 4 bases and J lost 5, with 21 bases in between. This CDR3 is built from 16 residues. The CDR3 nucleotides are TGTGCCAGCAGCCGTACCAGACAGGTCGATGGGGAGACCCAGTACTTC. It codes for CASSRTRQVDGETQYF.

The DNA for the CDR3 is TGTGCCAGCAGCCAATGGGGAGCCGGGGCCCTCCACTTT. Its translation: CASSQWGAGALHF. The V call is TRBV4-2, the J call TRBJ1-6; D is unclear. Germline V gene data show CDR1 as LGHNA and CDR2 as YNFKEQ. The germline V and J ends were trimmed by 2 bases and 14 bases, with 13 bases remaining between them. The CDR3 has 13 amino acids.

This chain uses TRBV7-2 with TRBJ1-6, with unresolved D. The CDR3 extends over 12 amino acids. V was pared by 5 bases and J by 4 bases, with 3 bases between. Germline V gene sequence: CDR1 SGHTA, CDR2 FQGNSA. CDR3: CASSLYNSPLHF. Written as DNA, the CDR3 is TGTGCCAGCAGCCTATATAATTCACCCCTCCACTTT.

This chain uses TRBV13 with TRBJ1-6, with 7 bases that match TRBD1. The CDR3 contains 14 residues. J lost 6 bases, V lost 4 bases, and 3 bases had no gene match. CDR1 is PRHDT, CDR2 FYEKMQ, per germline (reference sequence). Written as DNA, the CDR3 is TGTGCCAGCAGCTCGCAGGGGGTTAATTCACCCCTCCACTTT. It codes for CASSSQGVNSPLHF.

The chain joins TRBV11-2 to TRBJ1-2, with D perhaps TRBD1 (5 bases). This CDR3 is 15 amino acids long. The V gene lost 1 base and the J gene lost 7 bases, with 16 bases spanning the gap. The germline V gene has CDR1 SGHAT and CDR2 FQNNGV. The CDR3 spells CASSLGAQGQRGYTF. As DNA, the CDR3 is TGTGCCAGCAGCTTAGGGGCTCAGGGTCAACGTGGCTACACCTTC.

The chain links TRBV6-2 or TRBV6-3 to TRBJ1-3; D is uncertain. Germline V gene lookup returns CDR1 MNHEY and CDR2 SVGEGT. Trimming cost V 4 bases and J 0 bases, with 4 bases left between them. This CDR3 spans 13 amino acids. The CDR3 nucleotides are TGTGCCAGCAGTTCAGGCTCTGGAAACACCATATATTTT. It yields the protein CASSSGSGNTIYF.

The V gene is TRBV18, the J gene TRBJ1-5, with a tentative D call TRBD1 (6 bases). The V end was cut by 8 bases, the J end by 3 bases, with 11 bases between. Germline V gives CDR1 KGHSH, CDR2 LQKENI. The CDR3 is 13 amino acids. CDR3 coding DNA: TGTGCCAGCGCCGGACAGAACAATCAGCCCCAGCATTTT. Translation: CASAGQNNQPQHF.

The chain has TRBV9 and TRBJ2-3; 10 bases fit TRBD2. The CDR3 spans 15 residues. Germline V gene sequence: CDR1 SGDLS, CDR2 YYNGEE. V lost 4 bases and J lost 4; bases outside the gene matches: 6. In nucleotides, the CDR3 is TGTGCCAGCAGCTCCATGCTAGCGGGGGCAGATACGCAGTATTTT. Amino acids: CASSSMLAGADTQYF.

The chain carries TRBV27 and TRBJ1-1; 8 bases are a match to TRBD1. CDR1 is MNHEY and CDR2 is SMNVEV in the germline V gene (reference sequence). V shed 4 bases, J shed 12 bases, and the junction held 4 bases outside the gene matches. This CDR3 region has 11 residues. Here the CDR3 DNA reads TGTGCCAGCAGTTCGACAGGGGTGACTTTCTTT. Residues: CASSSTGVTFF.